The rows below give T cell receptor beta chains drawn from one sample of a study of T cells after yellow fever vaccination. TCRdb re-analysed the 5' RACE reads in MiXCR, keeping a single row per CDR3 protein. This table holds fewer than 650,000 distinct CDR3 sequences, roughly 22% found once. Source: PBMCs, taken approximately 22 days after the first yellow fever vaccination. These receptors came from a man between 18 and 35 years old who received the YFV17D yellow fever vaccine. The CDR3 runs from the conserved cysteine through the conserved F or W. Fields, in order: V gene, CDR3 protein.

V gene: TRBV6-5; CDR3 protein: CASSYGRGTDTQYF
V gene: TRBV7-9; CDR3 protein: CASKRKGESTDTQYF
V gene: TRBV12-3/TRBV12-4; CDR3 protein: CASSLNPSSEQYF
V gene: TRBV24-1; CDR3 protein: CATSDAAGGSYNEQFF
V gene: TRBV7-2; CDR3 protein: CASSREFYGYTF
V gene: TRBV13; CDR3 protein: CASSLGQGDQGYGYTF
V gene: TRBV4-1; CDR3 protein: CASSQTMSLGTVARTQYF
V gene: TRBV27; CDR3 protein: CASSSPATGLDEQYF
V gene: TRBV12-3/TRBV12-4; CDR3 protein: CASSLAPDGYTF
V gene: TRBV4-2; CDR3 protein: CASSQAGGHNEKLFF
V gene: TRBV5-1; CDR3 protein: CASSFGLGERINEQFF
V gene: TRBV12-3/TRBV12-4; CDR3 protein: CASTLGVQETQYF
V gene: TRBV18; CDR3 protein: CASSPASRADTQYF
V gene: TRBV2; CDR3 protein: CASRTGILNTDTQYF
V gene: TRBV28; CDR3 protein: CASRIDNYNEQFF
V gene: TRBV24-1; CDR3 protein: CATSAADRPYEQYF
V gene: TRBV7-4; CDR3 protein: CASSDTGGSSYNEQFF
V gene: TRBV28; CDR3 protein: CASSWGTGYYNEQFF
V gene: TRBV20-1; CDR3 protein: CSARPVGVNNSPLHF
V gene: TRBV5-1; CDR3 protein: CASSLNPGVSNSPLHF
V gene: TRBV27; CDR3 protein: CASSRASGVVNEQYF
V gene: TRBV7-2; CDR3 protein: CASRVQGEGNTIYF
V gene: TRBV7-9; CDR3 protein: CASSSTPGETQYF
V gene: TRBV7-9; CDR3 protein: CASSSGHLTGELFF
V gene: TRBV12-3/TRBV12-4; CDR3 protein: CASRAGGPDGYTF
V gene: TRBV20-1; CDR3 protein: CSAVLWTSTDTQYF
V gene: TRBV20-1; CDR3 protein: CSARTDNYGYTF
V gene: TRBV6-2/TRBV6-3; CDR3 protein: CASSSWGLAGRVVYF
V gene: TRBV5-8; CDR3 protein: CASSRALQTSGANVLTF
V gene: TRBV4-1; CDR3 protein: CASSQQVGNEKLFF
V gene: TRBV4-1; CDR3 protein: CASSTHHGLAGTRTDTQYF
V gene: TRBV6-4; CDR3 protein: CASSDRASTDTQYF
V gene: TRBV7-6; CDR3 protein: CASSPWTGGDEQFF
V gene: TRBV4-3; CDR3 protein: CASSQVQGRTANEKLFF
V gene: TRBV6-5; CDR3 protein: CASSYGTGTGGYTF
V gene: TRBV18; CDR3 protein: CASSPGTAENGYTF
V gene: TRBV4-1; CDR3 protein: CAMGSVLEGGSSYNEQFF
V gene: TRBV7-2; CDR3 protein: CASSELAGVREYF
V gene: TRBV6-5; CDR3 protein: CASSYAGRASPLHF
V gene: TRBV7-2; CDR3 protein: CASSSDWNTGELFF
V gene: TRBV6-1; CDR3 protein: CASTERDRGDGYTF
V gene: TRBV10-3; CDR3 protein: CAISRDGLSTDTQYF
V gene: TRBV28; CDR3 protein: CASRLRGDTQYF
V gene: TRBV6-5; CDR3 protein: CASSYGHAGTGELFF
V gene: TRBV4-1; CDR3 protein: CASSQVGAGNNEQFF
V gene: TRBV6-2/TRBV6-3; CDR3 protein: CASSYGVGGLEQFF
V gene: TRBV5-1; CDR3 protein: CASSSLTDTQYF
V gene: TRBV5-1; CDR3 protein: CASSLDIDSGNTIYF
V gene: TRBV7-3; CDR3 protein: CASSLFLGARTDTQYF
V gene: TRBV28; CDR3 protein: CASSLPTSGGSDEQFF
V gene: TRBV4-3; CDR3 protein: CASTYGGRNTEAFF
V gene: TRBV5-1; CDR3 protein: CASSLASTDTEAFF
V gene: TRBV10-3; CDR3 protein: CAISGRGLGNEQFF
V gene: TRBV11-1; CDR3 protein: CASSLGVAGGRDTQYF
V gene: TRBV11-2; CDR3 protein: CASSVDRVGQPQHF
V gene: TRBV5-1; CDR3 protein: CASSLDPTAANTPNTGELFF
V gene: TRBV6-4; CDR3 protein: CASAPGQSSTDTQYF
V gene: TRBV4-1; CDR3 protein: CASSESGQAYEQYF
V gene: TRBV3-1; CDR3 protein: CASSFWTGSTDTQYF
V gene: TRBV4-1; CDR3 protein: CASSQDRGRRNYGYTF